A single sample gave rise to the 28 T cell receptor beta chains below, sequenced in a study of blood T cells in healthy people across ages. Alongside a J-beta primer mix, a sample-barcoded 5' primer served in a second PCR lasting roughly 7 to 12 cycles. TCRdb re-derived calls from the 5' RACE reads in MiXCR, one entry per CDR3 protein. Of about 1,500,000 distinct CDR3 sequences in the sample, roughly 45% were seen once. The sample comprised blood. The receptors were sampled from a woman in her late teens or twenties in good health.

This clonotype turned up a few times. The J gene is TRBJ2-1, the V gene TRBV12-3 or TRBV12-4; no clear D. This CDR3 comprises 11 residues. V was clipped by 6 bases and J by 5 bases, with 5 bases between them. CDR3 in amino acids: CASRYNNEQFF. DNA for the CDR3: TGTGCCAGCAGGTATAACAATGAGCAGTTCTTC.

The table lists this clonotype with many counts. The chain has TRBV9 and TRBJ2-7; no reliable D call. Trimming stripped 0 bases from V and 0 bases from J, with 10 bases between. The CDR3 is 15 amino acids. The V gene's germline CDR1 is SGDLS and CDR2 YYNGEE. CDR3 DNA: TGTGCCAGCAGCGTAGACCCCGTGAGCTCCTACGAGCAGTACTTC. This encodes CASSVDPVSSYEQYF.

This sequence joins TRBV4-1 and TRBJ2-5, with 10 bases that match TRBD2. Germline trimming cut 4 bases from V and 3 bases from J; bases unmatched to any gene: 5. CDR1 is MGHRA, CDR2 YSYEKL, per germline. This CDR3 region has 15 residues. CDR3: CASSRRSGREETQYF. Written as DNA, the CDR3 is TGCGCCAGCAGCCGGCGCAGCGGGAGGGAAGAGACCCAGTACTTC.

The genes are TRBV14 and TRBJ2-1, with 13 nucleotides matching TRBD2. The J call may be in error: the DNA end matches TRBJ2-7 better. CDR1 is SGHDN and CDR2 is FVKESK in the germline V gene. This CDR3 spans 17 amino acids. The CDR3 nucleotides read TGTGCCAGCAGCCCAGGACTAGCGGGGGTAAACTACAATGAGCAGTACTTC. It codes for CASSPGLAGVNYNEQYF.

As for this clonotype: One junction end does not reproduce the germline sequence, and a read error may be involved. The chain has TRBV28 and TRBJ1-5; D gene uncertain. The CDR3 sequence is 16 residues long. Germline V gives CDR1 MDHEN, CDR2 SYDVKM. CDR3 protein: CASIRAAGSSNQSQHF. DNA of the CDR3: TGTGCCAGCATTCGAGCAGCTGGATCTAGCAATCAGTCCCAGCATTTT.

The chain uses TRBV4-1 and TRBJ2-2, with D perhaps TRBD2 (6 bases). CDR1 is MGHRA and CDR2 is YSYEKL in the germline V gene. The CDR3 is made up of 16 amino acids. The germline V and J ends were trimmed by 3 bases and 6 bases, with 17 bases remaining between them. CDR3 coding DNA: TGCGCCAGCAGCCAGCCGACTAGAGGGGCCGCCGGGGAGCTGTTTTTT. Translated: CASSQPTRGAAGELFF.

This clonotype occurred a few times. This sequence joins TRBV20-1 and TRBJ1-1, with 10 bases that match TRBD1. Germline V gene data show CDR1 as DFQATT and CDR2 as SNEGSKA (reference sequence). The CDR3 spans 14 residues. V lost 6 bases to trimming and J lost 1 base; unmatched junction nucleotides: 5. For the CDR3, the DNA is TGCAGTGCGAGGGGGGACAGGGGGAACACTGAAGCTTTCTTT. Residues: CSARGDRGNTEAFF.

The genes are TRBV30 and TRBJ2-7; tentatively, D is TRBD1 (6 bases). The germline V gene has CDR1 GTSNPN and CDR2 SVGIG (reference sequence). This CDR3 is 13 amino acids long. The V end was cut by 1 base, the J end by 3 bases, with 10 bases between. CDR3 nucleotide sequence: TGTGCCTGGAGTGGAGGACAGTACTACGAGCAGTACTTC. This encodes CAWSGGQYYEQYF. Full variable domain (outside the CDR3, taken from reference TRBV30 and TRBJ2-7): SQTIHQWPATLVQPVGSPLSLECTVEGTSNPNLYWYRQAAGRGLQLLFYSVGIGQISSEVPQNLSASRPQDRQFILSSKKLLLSDSGFYLCAWSGGQYYEQYFGPGTRLTVT.

The chain is built from TRBV30 and TRBJ2-5; tentatively, D is TRBD1 (6 bases). The J call is doubtful: the DNA matches TRBJ2-4 better. CDR1 and CDR2 (germline): GTSNPN, SVGIG (reference sequence). The CDR3 loop spans 13 amino acids. CDR3 sequence reads: CAWNRDAKNIQYF. CDR3 DNA sequence: TGTGCCTGGAACAGGGACGCCAAAAACATTCAGTACTTC.

In regard to this clonotype: A read error is possible here, since a much larger clone lies one base away. The V and J genes are TRBV7-2 and TRBJ2-1, with 8 bases that match TRBD2. Gene TRBJ2-7 matches the end of the DNA better, so the J call may be wrong. Germline values: CDR1 SGHTA, CDR2 FQGNSA. The CDR3 sequence is 16 residues long. The CDR3 region has the DNA TGTGCCAGCAGCCCCGAGCGGGAGTCTTGGTACAATGAGCAGTACTTC. This codes for CASSPERESWYNEQYF.

V usage is TRBV12-3 or TRBV12-4 and J usage is TRBJ2-1; D is possibly TRBD1 (8 bases). V dropped 1 base and J dropped 0 bases, with 13 bases sitting between them. The CDR3 is 17 amino acids. This chain's CDR3 is CASSLDRGGHSYNEQFF. CDR3 nucleotides: TGTGCCAGCAGTTTAGACAGGGGGGGGCACTCCTACAATGAGCAGTTCTTC.

To note about this clonotype: Possible read error: a much larger clone is one base away. V gene TRBV7-9 combines with J gene TRBJ2-5; TRBD1 is a possible D gene (6 bases). Germline-derived CDR1 and CDR2 are SEHNR and FQNEAQ (reference sequence). The CDR3 has 14 amino acids. Trimming took 6 bases from V and 7 from J, leaving 18 bases between them. CDR3 in amino acids: CASSSTGTQGTQYF. In nucleotides, the CDR3 is TGTGCCAGCAGTTCAACCGGGACACAGGGGACCCAGTACTTC.

CDR3 coding DNA: TGTGCCAGCAGCTTCCCAGGCAACGCGAACACCGGGGAGCTGTTTTTT. Translated: CASSFPGNANTGELFF. V gene TRBV7-9 combines with J gene TRBJ2-2; D not certain. Germline V gives CDR1 SEHNR, CDR2 FQNEAQ (reference sequence). Trimming pared 3 bases from V and 0 bases from J, leaving 11 bases between. The CDR3 loop spans 16 amino acids.

This clonotype appeared a few times. The rearrangement joins TRBV30 to TRBJ2-7; D not resolved. Trimming stripped 5 bases from V and 3 bases from J, with 8 bases between. Germline V gene data show CDR1 as GTSNPN and CDR2 as SVGIG (reference sequence). The CDR3 totals 11 residues. The CDR3 DNA sequence: TGTGCCTGGTCTGGGGTCTACGAGCAGTACTTC. This encodes CAWSGVYEQYF.

The chain combines TRBV20-1 with TRBJ1-1, with 11 bases fitting TRBD1. Trimming at V came to 6 bases and at J to 0 bases, leaving 6 bases not matched to a gene. CDR1 DFQATT and CDR2 SNEGSKA come from the germline V gene (reference sequence). This CDR3 has 15 amino acids. The CDR3 here is CSAARTGGLNTEAFF. The CDR3 nucleotides are TGCAGTGCAGCCCGGACAGGGGGCCTGAACACTGAAGCTTTCTTT.

The chain is built from TRBV4-1 and TRBJ2-1, with 9 bases aligning to TRBD2. The junction had 5 bases not matched to a gene; V was cut back by 0 bases and J by 5 bases. The CDR3 is 16 residues long. The V gene's germline CDR1 is MGHRA and CDR2 YSYEKL. The CDR3 loop is CASSQDFASGDNEQFF. CDR3 bases: TGCGCCAGCAGCCAAGACTTCGCTAGCGGGGACAATGAGCAGTTCTTC.

The chain links TRBV10-3 to TRBJ2-7, with 12 nucleotides matching TRBD2. With V trimmed by 5 bases and J by 0 bases, 5 bases remained unmatched. CDR1 is ENHRY and CDR2 is SYGVKD in the germline V gene. This CDR3 spans 16 amino acids. In DNA form, the CDR3 reads TGTGCCATCAGTCTGACTAGCGGGGGACTCTCCTACGAGCAGTACTTC. It encodes CAISLTSGGLSYEQYF.

The chain combines TRBV18 with TRBJ2-6; 8 positions match TRBD2. The CDR3 contains 17 residues. CDR1 KGHSH and CDR2 LQKENI come from the germline V gene. V lost 2 bases and J lost 2; bases outside the gene matches: 5. The CDR3 loop is CASSPGGGGTGANVLTF. In DNA form, the CDR3 reads TGTGCCAGCTCACCAGGAGGCGGGGGGACTGGGGCCAACGTCCTGACTTTC.

V usage is TRBV2 and J usage is TRBJ1-1; no reliable D call. Germline CDR1 is SNHLY and CDR2 is FYNNEI. The V gene lost 8 bases and the J gene lost 6 bases, with 16 bases spanning the gap. This CDR3 comprises 13 residues. Here the CDR3 DNA reads TGTGCCAGCGGGGTACCTTCGGACCCTGAAGCTTTCTTT. This codes for CASGVPSDPEAFF.

The chain joins TRBV29-1 to TRBJ2-1; 10 bases agree with TRBD2. The DNA end lines up better with TRBJ2-7; the J call may be wrong. This CDR3 contains 14 residues. Germline V lookup: CDR1 SQVTM, CDR2 ANQGSEA. The CDR3 protein is CSVRSGGASNEQYF. Written as DNA, the CDR3 is TGCAGCGTTAGAAGCGGGGGGGCCAGCAATGAGCAGTACTTC.

This chain's CDR3 is CASSLGLAFDYNEQFF. The CDR3 region has the DNA TGCGCCAGCAGCTTGGGACTAGCGTTTGACTACAATGAGCAGTTCTTC. The chain recombines TRBV5-1 with TRBJ2-1; 8 positions match TRBD2. V shed 0 bases, J shed 3 bases, and the junction held 5 bases outside the gene matches. There are 16 residues in the CDR3. Germline V gives CDR1 SGHRS, CDR2 YFSETQ. Full variable domain (missing parts from reference TRBV5-1 and TRBJ2-1): KAGVTQTPRYLIKTRGQQVTLSCSPISGHRSVSWYQQTPGQGLQFLFEYFSETQRNKGNFPGRFSGRQFSNSRSEMNVSTLELGDSALYLCASSLGLAFDYNEQFFGPGTRLTVL.

The gene calls are TRBV6-2 or TRBV6-3 and TRBJ1-1; TRBD1 is a possible D gene (6 bases). Trimming took 8 bases from V and 3 from J, leaving 13 bases between them. The CDR3 covers 13 residues. Germline V gene data show CDR1 as MNHEY and CDR2 as SVGEGT. As DNA, the CDR3 is TGTGCCAGCTTTTCCGCAGGGGACACTGAAGCTTTCTTT. As protein: CASFSAGDTEAFF.

Points on this clonotype: A much bigger clone sits one base away, suggesting this may be a read error. The chain combines TRBV10-3 with TRBJ2-5; 7 bases agree with TRBD2. V shed 2 bases and J 11 bases; nucleotides not matched to a gene: 11. CDR1 is ENHRY and CDR2 is SYGVKD in the germline V gene. CDR3 length: 14 residues. The CDR3 DNA reads as TGTGCCATCAGTGAGCAGCGGGACTACAATGAGCAGTACTTC. Translation: CAISEQRDYNEQYF.

The chain recombines TRBV5-1 with TRBJ2-5; 7 nucleotides align to TRBD2. The V gene's germline CDR1 is SGHRS and CDR2 YFSETQ. V was clipped by 4 bases and J by 1 base; unmatched bases: 10. CDR3 size: 16 residues. CDR3 nucleotides: TGCGCCAGCAGCCCCTTCGGGGCTAGCGGCCAAGAGACCCAGTACTTC. Translated, it gives CASSPFGASGQETQYF.

This clonotype has more than one count but fewer than ten. V usage is TRBV11-2 and J usage is TRBJ2-1, with 9 bases aligning to TRBD2. CDR1 and CDR2 from the germline V gene are SGHAT and FQNNGV. V shed 1 base and J 8 bases; nucleotides not matched to a gene: 9. The CDR3 is made up of 16 amino acids. The CDR3 nucleotides are TGTGCCAGCAGCTTAGTGGGCGGGAGGGCAGTCTATGAGCAGTTCTTC. This sequence encodes CASSLVGGRAVYEQFF. The full variable domain, with the rest looked up from reference TRBV11-2 and TRBJ2-1, is EAGVAQSPRYKIIEKRQSVAFWCNPISGHATLYWYQQILGQGPKLLIQFQNNGVVDDSQLPKDRFSAERLKGVDSTLKIQPAKLEDSAVYLCASSLVGGRAVYEQFFGPGTRLTVL.

With regard to this clonotype: A read error may produce the germline difference seen at one junction end. The chain is built from TRBV29-1 and TRBJ2-7; unclear D gene. In germline, CDR1 is SQVTM, CDR2 ANQGSEA. The CDR3 consists of 14 residues. The CDR3 nucleotides are TGCAGCGTTGATGGGTCGGGTCCCTACAATGAGCAGTATTTC. Protein product: CSVDGSGPYNEQYF.

This clonotype was seen at least ten times. The V call is TRBV2, the J call TRBJ1-1, with 7 bases matching TRBD1. The length of the CDR3 is 11 residues. Germline V CDR1 and CDR2: SNHLY, FYNNEI. V gave up 7 bases and J gave up 4 bases; unmatched junction bases: 0. CDR3 sequence reads: CASTGGTEAFF. In nucleotides, the CDR3 is TGTGCCAGCACAGGGGGCACTGAAGCTTTCTTT.

The gene calls are TRBV20-1 and TRBJ1-5; tentative D call: TRBD1 (6 bases). Germline CDR1 is DFQATT and CDR2 is SNEGSKA (reference sequence). The CDR3 has 14 amino acids. Here the CDR3 reads CSTAGAVRDQPQHF. CDR3 DNA: TGCAGCACCGCGGGGGCGGTTAGGGATCAGCCCCAGCATTTT.